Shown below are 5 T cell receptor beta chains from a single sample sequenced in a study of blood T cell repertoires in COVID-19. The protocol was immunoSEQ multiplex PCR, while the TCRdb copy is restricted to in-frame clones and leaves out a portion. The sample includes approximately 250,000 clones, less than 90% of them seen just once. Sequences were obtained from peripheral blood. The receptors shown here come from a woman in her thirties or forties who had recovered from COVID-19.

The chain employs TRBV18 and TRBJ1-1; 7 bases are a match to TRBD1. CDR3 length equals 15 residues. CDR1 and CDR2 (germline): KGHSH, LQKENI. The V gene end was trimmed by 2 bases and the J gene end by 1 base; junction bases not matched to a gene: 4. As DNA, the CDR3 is TGTGCCAGCTCACCAACCGGGACAGCGAACACTGAAGCTTTCTTT. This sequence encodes CASSPTGTANTEAFF.

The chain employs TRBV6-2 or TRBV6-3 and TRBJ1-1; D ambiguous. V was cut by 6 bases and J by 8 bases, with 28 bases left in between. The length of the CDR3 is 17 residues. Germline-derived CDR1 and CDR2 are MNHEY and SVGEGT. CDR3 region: CASSDLITAGDRREAFF. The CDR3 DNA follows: TGTGCCAGCAGCGACCTAATCACGGCCGGAGATAGACGGGAAGCTTTCTTT.

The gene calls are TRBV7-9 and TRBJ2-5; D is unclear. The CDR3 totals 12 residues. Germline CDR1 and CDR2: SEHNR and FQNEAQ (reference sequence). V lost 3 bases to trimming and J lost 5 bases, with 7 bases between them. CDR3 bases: TGTGCCAGCAGCTTTGAGGCGGAGACCCAGTACTTC. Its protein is CASSFEAETQYF.

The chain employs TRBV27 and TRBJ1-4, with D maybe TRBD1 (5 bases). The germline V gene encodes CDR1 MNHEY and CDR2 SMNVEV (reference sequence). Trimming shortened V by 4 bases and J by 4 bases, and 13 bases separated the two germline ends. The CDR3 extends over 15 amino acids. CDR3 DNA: TGTGCCAGCAGTTCCGGCGCAGGACATAATGAAAAACTGTTTTTT. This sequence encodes CASSSGAGHNEKLFF.

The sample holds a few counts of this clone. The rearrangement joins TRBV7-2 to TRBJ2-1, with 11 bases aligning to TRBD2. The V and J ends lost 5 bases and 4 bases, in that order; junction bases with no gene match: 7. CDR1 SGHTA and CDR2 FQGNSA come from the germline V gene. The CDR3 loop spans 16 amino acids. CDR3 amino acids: CASSPLTSGVYNEQFF. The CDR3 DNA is TGTGCCAGCAGCCCCCTGACTAGCGGGGTATACAATGAGCAGTTCTTC.